The 3 T cell receptor beta chains below all came from one sample that was sequenced in a study of OX40 agonist ivuxolimab in advanced cancers. Using immunoSEQ multiplex PCR, the repertoire was profiled, and TCRdb retains in-frame clones only, with some absent. This table holds just under 35,000 clones, 92% found once. Specimen: CD4+ or CD8+ T cells sorted from blood, collected in a trial of the OX40 agonist ivuxolimab. The receptors were gathered from an adult with an advanced solid tumor such as melanoma, head and neck, liver or kidney cancer.

The CDR3 bases are TGTGCCAGCAGCACACCCGGGACAGGACTATACGAGCAGTACTTC. The encoded protein is CASSTPGTGLYEQYF. The chain links TRBV7-9 to TRBJ2-5, with 8 nucleotides matching TRBD1. The better agreement between TRBJ2-7 and the DNA end casts doubt on the J call. Germline V gives CDR1 SEHNR, CDR2 FQNEAQ (reference sequence). This CDR3 comprises 15 residues.

J is TRBJ2-5 and V is TRBV6-1, with D perhaps given as TRBD1 or TRBD2 (5 bases each). The CDR3 spans 16 residues. Per germline, CDR1 MNHNS and CDR2 SASEGT. V lost 2 bases, J lost 3 bases, and 16 bases lay in between. The CDR3 region is CASSEPPIGGEETQYF. The CDR3 nucleotides read TGTGCCAGCAGTGAACCACCCATTGGGGGAGAAGAGACCCAGTACTTC.

This clone occurred a few times. This chain joins TRBV4-1 and TRBJ1-2; maybe TRBD1 (5 bases). The CDR3 is made up of 16 amino acids. Trimming removed 0 bases from V and 8 bases from J, with 19 bases in between. The germline gives CDR1 MGHRA, CDR2 YSYEKL. The CDR3 nucleotides read TGCGCCAGCAGCCAAGAGTACGGGGCAGCTTTTATGGGCTACACCTTC. This encodes CASSQEYGAAFMGYTF.